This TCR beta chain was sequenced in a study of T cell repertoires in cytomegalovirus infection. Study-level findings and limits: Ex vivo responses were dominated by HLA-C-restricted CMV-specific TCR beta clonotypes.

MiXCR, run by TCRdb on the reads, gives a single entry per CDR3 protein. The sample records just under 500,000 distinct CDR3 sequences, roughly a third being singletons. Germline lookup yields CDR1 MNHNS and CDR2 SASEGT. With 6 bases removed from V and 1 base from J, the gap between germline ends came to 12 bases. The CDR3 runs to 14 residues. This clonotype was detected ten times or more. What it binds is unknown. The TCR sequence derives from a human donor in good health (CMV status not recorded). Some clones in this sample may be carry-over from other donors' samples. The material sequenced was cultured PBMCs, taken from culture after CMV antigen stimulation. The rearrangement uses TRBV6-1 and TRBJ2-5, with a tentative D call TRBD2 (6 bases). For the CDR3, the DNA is TGTGCCAGCAGAGTAAGGGAGGCCCAAGAGACCCAGTACTTC. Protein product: CASRVREAQETQYF.